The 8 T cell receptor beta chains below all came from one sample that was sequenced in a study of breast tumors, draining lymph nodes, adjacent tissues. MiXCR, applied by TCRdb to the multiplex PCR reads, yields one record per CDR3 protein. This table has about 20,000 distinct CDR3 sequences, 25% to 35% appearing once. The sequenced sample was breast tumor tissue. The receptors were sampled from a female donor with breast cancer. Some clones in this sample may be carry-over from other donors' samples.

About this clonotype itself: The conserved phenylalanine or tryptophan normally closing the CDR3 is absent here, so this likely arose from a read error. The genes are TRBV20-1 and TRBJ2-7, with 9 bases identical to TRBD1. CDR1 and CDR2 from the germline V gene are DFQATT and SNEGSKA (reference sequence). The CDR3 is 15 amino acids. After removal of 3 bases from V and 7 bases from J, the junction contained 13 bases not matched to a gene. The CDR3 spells CSASARDRAVGEQYL. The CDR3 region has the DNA TGCAGTGCTAGCGCCCGGGACAGGGCGGTTGGGGAGCAGTACCTC.

The CDR3 sequence: CSARARDSYNEQFF. DNA for the CDR3: TGCAGTGCTAGAGCCCGGGACTCCTACAATGAGCAGTTCTTC. This chain uses TRBV20-1 with TRBJ2-1; D may be TRBD2 (5 bases). The CDR3 totals 14 residues. Trimming removed 1 base from V and 0 bases from J, with 7 bases in between. Per the germline V gene, CDR1 is DFQATT and CDR2 is SNEGSKA (reference sequence).

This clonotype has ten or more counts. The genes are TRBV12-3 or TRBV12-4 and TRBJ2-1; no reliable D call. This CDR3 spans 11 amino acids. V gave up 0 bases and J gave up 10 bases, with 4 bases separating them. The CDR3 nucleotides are TGTGCCAGCAGTTTAGCGGTCGAGCAGTTCTTC. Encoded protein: CASSLAVEQFF.

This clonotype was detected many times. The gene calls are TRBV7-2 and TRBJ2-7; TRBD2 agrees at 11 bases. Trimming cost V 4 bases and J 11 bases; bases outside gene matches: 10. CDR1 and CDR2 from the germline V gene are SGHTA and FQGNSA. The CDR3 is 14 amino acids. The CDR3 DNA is TGTGCCAGCAGCTCCCGGACAGGGACTAGCGGAAAGTACTTC. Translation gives CASSSRTGTSGKYF.

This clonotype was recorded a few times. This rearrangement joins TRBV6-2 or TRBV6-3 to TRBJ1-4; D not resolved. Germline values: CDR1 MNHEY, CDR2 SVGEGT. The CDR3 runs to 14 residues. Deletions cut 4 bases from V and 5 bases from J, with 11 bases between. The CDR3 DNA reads TGTGCCAGCAGTTGGAGGCAGAAGAATGAAAAACTGTTTTTT. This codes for CASSWRQKNEKLFF.

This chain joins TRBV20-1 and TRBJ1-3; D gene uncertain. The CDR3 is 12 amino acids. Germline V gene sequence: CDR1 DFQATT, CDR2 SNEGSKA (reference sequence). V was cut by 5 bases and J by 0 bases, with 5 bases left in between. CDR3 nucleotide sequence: TGCAGTGCTCAGAGCTCTGGAAACACCATATATTTT. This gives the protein CSAQSSGNTIYF.

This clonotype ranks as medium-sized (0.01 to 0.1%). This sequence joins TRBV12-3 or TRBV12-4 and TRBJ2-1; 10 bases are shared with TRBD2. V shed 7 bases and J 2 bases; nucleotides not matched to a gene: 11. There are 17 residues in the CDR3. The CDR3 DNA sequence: TGTGCCAGCACCTACTCTGGACTAGCGGACACCTACAATGAGCAGTTCTTC. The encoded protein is CASTYSGLADTYNEQFF.

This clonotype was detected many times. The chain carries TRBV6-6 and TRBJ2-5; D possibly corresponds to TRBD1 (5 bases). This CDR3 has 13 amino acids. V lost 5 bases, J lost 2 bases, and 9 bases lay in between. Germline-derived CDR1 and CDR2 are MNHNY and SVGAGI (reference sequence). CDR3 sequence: CASSKTEQETQYF. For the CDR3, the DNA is TGTGCCAGCAGTAAGACAGAGCAAGAGACCCAGTACTTC.